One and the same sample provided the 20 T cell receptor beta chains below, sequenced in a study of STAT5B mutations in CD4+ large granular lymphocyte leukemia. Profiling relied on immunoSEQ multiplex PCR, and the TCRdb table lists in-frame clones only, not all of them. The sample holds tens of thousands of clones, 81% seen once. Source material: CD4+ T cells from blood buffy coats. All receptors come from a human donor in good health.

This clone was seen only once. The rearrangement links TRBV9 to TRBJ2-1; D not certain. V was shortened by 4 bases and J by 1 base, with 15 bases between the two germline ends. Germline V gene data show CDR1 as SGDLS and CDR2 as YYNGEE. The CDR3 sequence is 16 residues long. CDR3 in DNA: TGTGCCAGCAGCCCCCCGGACGGTAAGTCCTACAATGAGCAGTTCTTC. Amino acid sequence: CASSPPDGKSYNEQFF. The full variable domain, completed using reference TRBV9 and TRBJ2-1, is DSGVTQTPKHLITATGQRVTLRCSPRSGDLSVYWYQQSLDQGLQFLIQYYNGEERAKGNILERFSAQQFPDLHSELNLSSLELGDSALYFCASSPPDGKSYNEQFFGPGTRLTVL.

This CDR3 reads CASSLDGTGLGETQYF. The CDR3 DNA reads TGCGCCAGCAGCTTGGATGGGACAGGGCTCGGGGAGACCCAGTACTTC. The J gene is TRBJ2-5, the V gene TRBV5-1; 9 nucleotides match TRBD1. The length of the CDR3 is 16 residues. The germline V gene has CDR1 SGHRS and CDR2 YFSETQ. With V trimmed by 0 bases and J by 5 bases, 8 bases remained unmatched.

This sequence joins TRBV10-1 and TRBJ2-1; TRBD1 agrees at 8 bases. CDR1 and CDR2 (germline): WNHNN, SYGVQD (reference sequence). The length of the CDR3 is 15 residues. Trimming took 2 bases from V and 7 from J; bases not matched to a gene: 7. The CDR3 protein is CASSEDSRTGNEQFF. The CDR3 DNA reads TGCGCCAGCAGTGAGGACTCCAGGACAGGGAATGAGCAGTTCTTC.

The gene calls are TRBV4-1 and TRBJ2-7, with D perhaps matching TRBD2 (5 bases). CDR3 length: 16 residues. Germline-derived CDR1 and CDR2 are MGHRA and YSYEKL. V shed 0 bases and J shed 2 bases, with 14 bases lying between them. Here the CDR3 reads CASSQDEDSEPYEQYF. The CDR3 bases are TGCGCCAGCAGCCAAGACGAGGACTCCGAACCCTACGAGCAGTACTTC.

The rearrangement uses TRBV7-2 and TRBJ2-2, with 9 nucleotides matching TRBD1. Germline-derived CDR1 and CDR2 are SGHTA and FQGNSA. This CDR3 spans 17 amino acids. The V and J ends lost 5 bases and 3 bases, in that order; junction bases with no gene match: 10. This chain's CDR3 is CASSVNPQGADTGELFF. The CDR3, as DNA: TGTGCCAGCAGCGTAAACCCACAGGGGGCCGACACCGGGGAGCTGTTTTTT. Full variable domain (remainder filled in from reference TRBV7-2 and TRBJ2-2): GAGVSQSPSNKVTEKGKDVELRCDPISGHTALYWYRQSLGQGLEFLIYFQGNSAPDKSGLPSDRFSAERTGGSVSTLTIQRTQQEDSAVYLCASSVNPQGADTGELFFGEGSRLTVL.

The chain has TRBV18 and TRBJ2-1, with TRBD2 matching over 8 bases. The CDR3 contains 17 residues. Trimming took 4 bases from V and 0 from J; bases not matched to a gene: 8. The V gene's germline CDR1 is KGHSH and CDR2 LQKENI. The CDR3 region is CASSLTYSGSSYNEQFF. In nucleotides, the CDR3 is TGTGCCAGCTCACTAACCTACAGCGGGAGCTCCTACAATGAGCAGTTCTTC.

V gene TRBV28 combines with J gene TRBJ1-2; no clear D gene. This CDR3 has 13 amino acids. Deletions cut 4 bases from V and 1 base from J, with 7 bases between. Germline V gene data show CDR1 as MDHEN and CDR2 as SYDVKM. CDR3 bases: TGTGCCAGCAGTTATGGGAATAACTATGGCTACACCTTC. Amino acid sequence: CASSYGNNYGYTF.

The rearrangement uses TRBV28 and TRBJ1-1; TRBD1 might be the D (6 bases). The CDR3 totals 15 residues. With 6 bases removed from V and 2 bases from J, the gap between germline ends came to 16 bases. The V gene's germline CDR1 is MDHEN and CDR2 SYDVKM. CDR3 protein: CASRVWNRDNTEAFF. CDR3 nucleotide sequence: TGTGCCAGCAGAGTTTGGAACAGGGACAACACTGAAGCTTTCTTT.

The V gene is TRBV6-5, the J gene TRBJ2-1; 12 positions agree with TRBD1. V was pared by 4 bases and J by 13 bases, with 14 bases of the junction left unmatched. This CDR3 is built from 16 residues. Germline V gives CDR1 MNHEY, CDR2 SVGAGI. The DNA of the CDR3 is TGTGCCAGCAGTTTTTCGTCCGGGACAGGGGGCGCGAATCAGTTCTTC. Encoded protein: CASSFSSGTGGANQFF.

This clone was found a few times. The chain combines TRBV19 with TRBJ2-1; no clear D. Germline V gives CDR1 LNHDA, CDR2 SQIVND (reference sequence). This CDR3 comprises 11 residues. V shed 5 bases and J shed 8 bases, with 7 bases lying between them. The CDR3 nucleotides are TGTGCCAGTAGTGAAATGGATGAGCAGTTCTTC. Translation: CASSEMDEQFF.

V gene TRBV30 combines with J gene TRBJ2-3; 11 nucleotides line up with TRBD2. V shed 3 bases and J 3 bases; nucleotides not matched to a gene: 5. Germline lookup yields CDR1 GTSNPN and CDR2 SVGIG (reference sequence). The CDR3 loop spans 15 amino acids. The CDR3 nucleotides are TGTGCCTGGAGCGGGGGACTAGCGGAAACAGATACGCAGTATTTT. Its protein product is CAWSGGLAETDTQYF.

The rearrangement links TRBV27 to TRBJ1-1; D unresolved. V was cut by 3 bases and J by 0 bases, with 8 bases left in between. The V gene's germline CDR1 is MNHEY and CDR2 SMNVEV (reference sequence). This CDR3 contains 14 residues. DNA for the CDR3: TGTGCCAGCAGTTTGACGGACCTGAACACTGAAGCTTTCTTT. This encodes CASSLTDLNTEAFF.

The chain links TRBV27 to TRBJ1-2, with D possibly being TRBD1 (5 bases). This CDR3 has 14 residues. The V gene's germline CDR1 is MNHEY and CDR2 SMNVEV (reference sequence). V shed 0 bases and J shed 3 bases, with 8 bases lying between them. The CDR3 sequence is CASSLSMGHYGYTF. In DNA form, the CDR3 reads TGTGCCAGCAGTTTATCGATGGGGCACTATGGCTACACCTTC.

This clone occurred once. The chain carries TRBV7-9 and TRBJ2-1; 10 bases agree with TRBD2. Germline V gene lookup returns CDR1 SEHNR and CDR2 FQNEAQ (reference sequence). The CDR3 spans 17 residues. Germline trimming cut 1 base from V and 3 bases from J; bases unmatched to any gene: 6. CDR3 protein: CASSLEPTSGHYNEQFF. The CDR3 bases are TGTGCCAGCAGCTTAGAACCGACTAGCGGGCACTACAATGAGCAGTTCTTC.

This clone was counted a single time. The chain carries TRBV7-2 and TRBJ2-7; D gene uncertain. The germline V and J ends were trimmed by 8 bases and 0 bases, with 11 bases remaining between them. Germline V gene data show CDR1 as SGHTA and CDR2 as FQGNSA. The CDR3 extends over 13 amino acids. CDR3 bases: TGTGCCAGCGGAACGGTAGACTCCTACGAGCAGTACTTC. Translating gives CASGTVDSYEQYF.

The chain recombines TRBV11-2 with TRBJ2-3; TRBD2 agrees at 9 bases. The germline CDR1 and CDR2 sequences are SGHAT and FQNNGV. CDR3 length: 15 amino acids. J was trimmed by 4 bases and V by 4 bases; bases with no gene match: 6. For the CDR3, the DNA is TGTGCCAGCAGCTCCCTAGCGGGATGGGCAGATACGCAGTATTTT. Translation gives CASSSLAGWADTQYF.

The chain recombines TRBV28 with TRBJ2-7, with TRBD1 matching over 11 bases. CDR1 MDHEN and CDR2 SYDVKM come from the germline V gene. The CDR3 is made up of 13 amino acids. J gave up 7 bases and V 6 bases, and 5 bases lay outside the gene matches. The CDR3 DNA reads TGTGCCAGCAGCGCCGGGACAGGGGGTGAGCAGTACTTC. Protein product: CASSAGTGGEQYF.

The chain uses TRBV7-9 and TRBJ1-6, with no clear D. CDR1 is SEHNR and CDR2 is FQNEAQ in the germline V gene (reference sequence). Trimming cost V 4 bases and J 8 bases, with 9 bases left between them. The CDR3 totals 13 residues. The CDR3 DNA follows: TGTGCCAGCAGCTACCAAACCGATTCACCCCTCCACTTT. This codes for CASSYQTDSPLHF.

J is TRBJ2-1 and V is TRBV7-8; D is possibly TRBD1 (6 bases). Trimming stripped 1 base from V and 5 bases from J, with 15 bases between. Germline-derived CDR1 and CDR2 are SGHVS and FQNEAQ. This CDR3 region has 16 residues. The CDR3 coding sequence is TGTGCCAGCAGCTTAGTCAGGGGTTGGTACGACAATGAGCAGTTCTTC. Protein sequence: CASSLVRGWYDNEQFF.

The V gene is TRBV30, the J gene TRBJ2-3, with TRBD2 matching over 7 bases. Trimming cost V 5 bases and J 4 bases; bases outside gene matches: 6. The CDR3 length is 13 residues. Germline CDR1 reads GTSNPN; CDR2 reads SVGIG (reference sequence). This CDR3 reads CAWARLAADTQYF. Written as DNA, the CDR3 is TGTGCCTGGGCAAGACTAGCCGCAGATACGCAGTATTTT.